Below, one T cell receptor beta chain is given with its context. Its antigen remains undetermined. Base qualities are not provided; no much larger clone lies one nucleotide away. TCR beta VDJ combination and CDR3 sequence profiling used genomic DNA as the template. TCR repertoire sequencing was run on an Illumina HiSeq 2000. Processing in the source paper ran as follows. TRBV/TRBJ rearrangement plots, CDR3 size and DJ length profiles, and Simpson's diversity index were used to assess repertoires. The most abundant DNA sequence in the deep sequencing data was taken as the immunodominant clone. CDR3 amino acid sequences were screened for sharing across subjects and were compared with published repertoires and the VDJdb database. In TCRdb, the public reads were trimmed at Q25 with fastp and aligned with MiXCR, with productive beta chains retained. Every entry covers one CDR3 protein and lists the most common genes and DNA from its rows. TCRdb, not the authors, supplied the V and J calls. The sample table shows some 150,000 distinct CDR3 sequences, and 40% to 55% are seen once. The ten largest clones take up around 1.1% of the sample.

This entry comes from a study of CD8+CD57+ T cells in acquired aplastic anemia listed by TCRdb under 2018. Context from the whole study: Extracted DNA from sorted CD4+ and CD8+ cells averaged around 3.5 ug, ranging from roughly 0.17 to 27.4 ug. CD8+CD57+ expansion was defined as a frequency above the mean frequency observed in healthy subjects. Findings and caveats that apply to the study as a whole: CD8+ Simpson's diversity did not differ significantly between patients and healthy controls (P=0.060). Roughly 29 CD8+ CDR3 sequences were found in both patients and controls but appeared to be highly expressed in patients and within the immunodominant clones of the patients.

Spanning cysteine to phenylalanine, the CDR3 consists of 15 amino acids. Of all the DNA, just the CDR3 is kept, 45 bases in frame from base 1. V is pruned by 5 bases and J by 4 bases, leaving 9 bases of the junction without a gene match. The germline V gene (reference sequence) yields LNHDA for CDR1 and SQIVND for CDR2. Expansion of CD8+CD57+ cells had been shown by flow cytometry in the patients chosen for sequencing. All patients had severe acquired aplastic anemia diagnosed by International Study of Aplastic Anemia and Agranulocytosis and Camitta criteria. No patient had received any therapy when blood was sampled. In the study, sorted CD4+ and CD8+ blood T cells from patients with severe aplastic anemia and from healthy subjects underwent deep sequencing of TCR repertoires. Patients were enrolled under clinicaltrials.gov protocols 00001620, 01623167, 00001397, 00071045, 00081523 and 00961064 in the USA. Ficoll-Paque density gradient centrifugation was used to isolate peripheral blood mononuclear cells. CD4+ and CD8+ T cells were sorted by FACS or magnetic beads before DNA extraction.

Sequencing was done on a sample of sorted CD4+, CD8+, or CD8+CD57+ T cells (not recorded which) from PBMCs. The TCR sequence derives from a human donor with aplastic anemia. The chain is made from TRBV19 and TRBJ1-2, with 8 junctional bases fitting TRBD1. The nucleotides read TGTGCCAGTAGTTTCTTGACAGGGGCCGCCTATGGCTACACCTTC. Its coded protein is CASSFLTGAAYGYTF.